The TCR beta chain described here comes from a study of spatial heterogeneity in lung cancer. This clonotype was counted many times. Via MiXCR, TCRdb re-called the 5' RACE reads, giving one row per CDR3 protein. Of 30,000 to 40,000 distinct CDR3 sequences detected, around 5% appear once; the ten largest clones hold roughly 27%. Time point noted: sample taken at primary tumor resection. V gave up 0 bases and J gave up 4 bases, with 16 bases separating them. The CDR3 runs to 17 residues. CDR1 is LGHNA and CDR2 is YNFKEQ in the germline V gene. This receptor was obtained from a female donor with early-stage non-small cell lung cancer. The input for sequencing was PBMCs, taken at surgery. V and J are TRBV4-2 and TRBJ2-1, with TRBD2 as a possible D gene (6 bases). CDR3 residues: CASSQDLGGAEYNEQFF. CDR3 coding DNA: TGTGCCAGCAGCCAAGATCTCGGAGGGGCGGAATACAATGAGCAGTTCTTC.